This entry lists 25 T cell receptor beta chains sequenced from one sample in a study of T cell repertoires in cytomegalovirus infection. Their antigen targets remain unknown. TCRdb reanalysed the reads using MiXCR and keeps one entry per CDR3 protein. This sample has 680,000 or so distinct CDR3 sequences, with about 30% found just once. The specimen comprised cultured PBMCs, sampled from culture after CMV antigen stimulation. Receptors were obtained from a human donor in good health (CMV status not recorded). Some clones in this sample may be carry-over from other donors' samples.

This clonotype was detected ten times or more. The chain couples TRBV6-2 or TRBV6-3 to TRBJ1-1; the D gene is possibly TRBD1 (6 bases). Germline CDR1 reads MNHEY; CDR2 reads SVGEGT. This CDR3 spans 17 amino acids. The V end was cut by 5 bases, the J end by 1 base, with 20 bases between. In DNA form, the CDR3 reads TGTGCCAGCAGTAGCCAAGGAGGGGCGGACAGGAACACTGAAGCTTTCTTT. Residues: CASSSQGGADRNTEAFF.

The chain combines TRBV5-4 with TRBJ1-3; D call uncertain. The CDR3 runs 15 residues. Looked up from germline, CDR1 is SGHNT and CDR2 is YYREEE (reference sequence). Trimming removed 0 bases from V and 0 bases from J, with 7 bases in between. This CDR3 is CASSLEGDSGNTIYF. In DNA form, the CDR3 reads TGTGCCAGCAGCTTGGAAGGAGACTCTGGAAACACCATATATTTT.

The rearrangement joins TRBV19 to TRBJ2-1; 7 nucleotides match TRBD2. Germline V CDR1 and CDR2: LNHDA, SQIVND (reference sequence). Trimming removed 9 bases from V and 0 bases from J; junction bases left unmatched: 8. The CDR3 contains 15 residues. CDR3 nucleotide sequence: TGTGCCAGCAAGGCGGGGGAAAGCTCCTACAATGAGCAGTTCTTC. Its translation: CASKAGESSYNEQFF.

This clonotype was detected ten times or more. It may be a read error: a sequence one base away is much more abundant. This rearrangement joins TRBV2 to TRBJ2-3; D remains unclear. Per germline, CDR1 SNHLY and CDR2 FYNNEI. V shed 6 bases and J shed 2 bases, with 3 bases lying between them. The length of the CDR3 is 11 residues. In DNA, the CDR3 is TGTGCCAGCAGATACACAGATACGCAGTATTTT. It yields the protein CASRYTDTQYF.

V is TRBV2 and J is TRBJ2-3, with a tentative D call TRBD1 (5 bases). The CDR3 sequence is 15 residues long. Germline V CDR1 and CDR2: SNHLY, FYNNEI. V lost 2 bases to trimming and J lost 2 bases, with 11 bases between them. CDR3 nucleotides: TGTGCCAGCAGTGAACTCGGCAGGGCCACAGATACGCAGTATTTT. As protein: CASSELGRATDTQYF.

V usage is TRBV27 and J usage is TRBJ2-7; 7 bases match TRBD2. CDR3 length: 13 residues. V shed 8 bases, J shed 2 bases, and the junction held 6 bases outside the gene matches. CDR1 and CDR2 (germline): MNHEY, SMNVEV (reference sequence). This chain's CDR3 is CASGRDVPYEQYF. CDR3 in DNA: TGTGCCAGCGGGAGGGACGTCCCCTACGAGCAGTACTTC.

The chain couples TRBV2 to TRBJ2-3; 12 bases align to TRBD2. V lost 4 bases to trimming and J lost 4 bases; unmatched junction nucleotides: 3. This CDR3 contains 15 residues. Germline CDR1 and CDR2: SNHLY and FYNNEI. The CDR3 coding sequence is TGTGCCAGCAGTGGGACTAGCGGGGTCCCAGATACGCAGTATTTT. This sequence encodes CASSGTSGVPDTQYF.

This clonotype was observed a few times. Written as DNA, the CDR3 is TGTGCCACCAGCCGATGGGGGAAGGTAGCCAAAAACATTCAGTACTTC. Protein sequence: CATSRWGKVAKNIQYF. The chain recombines TRBV24-1 with TRBJ2-4; D may correspond to TRBD1 or TRBD2 (5 bases each). Germline V gives CDR1 KGHDR, CDR2 SFDVKD. The CDR3 is 16 amino acids. V was clipped by 7 bases and J by 0 bases, with 15 bases between them.

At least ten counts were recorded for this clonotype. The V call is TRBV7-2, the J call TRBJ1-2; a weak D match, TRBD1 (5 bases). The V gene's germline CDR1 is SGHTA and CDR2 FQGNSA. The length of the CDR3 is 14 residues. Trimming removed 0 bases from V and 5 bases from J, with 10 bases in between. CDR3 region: CASSLAGTDYGYTF. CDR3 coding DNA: TGTGCCAGCAGCTTAGCCGGGACGGATTATGGCTACACCTTC.

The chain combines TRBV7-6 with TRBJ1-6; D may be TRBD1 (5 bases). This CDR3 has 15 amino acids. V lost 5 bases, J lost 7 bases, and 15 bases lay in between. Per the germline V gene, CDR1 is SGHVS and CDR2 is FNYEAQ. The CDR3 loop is CASSPLRQSNSPLHF. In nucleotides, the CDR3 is TGTGCCAGCAGCCCATTGCGACAGTCGAATTCACCCCTCCACTTT.

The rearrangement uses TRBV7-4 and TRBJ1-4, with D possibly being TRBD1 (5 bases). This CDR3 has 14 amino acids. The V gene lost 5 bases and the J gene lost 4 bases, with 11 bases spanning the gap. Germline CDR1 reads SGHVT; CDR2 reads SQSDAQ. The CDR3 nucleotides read TGTGCCAGCAGCCCCCGACAGATTAATGAAAAACTGTTTTTT. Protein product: CASSPRQINEKLFF.

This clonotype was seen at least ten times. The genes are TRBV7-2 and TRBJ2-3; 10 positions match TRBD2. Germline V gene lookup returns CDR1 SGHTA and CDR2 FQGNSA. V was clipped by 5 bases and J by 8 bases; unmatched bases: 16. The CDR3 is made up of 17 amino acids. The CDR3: CASSPRGLAGVSATQYF. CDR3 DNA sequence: TGTGCCAGCAGCCCCAGAGGCCTAGCGGGGGTTTCCGCTACGCAGTATTTT.

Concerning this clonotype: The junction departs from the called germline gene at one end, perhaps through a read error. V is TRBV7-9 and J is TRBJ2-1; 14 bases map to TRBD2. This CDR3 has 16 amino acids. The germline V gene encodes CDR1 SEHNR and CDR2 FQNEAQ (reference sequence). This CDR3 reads CASSLDRGLAGAERFF. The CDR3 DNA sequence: TGTGCCAGCAGCTTAGATCGGGGACTAGCGGGAGCAGAGCGGTTCTTC.

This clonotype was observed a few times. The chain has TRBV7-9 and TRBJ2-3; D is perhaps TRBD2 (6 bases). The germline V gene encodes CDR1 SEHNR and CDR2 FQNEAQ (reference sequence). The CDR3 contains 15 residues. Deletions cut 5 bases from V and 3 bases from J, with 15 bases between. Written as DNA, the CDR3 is TGTGCCAGCAGCCCAGGACGGGAGATAACAGATACGCAGTATTTT. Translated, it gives CASSPGREITDTQYF.

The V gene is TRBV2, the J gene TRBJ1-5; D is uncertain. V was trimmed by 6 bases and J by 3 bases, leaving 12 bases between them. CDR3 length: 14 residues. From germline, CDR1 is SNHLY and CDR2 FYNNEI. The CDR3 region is CASSTLPDNQPQHF. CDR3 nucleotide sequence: TGTGCCAGCAGCACCCTTCCCGACAATCAGCCCCAGCATTTT.

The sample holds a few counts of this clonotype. CDR3: CASSLRWGNEKLFF. In DNA form, the CDR3 reads TGTGCCAGCAGCCTTAGGTGGGGGAATGAAAAACTGTTTTTT. The chain employs TRBV7-8 and TRBJ1-4, with a tentative D call TRBD1 (5 bases). Trimming cost V 5 bases and J 5 bases, with 12 bases left between them. The CDR3 is made up of 14 amino acids. Germline-derived CDR1 and CDR2 are SGHVS and FQNEAQ.

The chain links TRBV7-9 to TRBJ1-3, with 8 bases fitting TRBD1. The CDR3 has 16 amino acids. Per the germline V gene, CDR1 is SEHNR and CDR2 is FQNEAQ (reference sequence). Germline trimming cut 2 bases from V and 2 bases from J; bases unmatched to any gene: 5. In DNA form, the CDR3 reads TGTGCCAGCAGCTTAACAGGGGGTACGACTGGAAACACCATATATTTT. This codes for CASSLTGGTTGNTIYF.

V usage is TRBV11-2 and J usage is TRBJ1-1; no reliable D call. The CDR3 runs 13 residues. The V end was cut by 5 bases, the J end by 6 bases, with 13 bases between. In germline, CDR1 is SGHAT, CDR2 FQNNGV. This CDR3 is CASSHILSPEAFF. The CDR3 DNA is TGTGCCAGCAGCCATATCCTGTCCCCTGAAGCTTTCTTT. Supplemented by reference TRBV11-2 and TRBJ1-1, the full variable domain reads EAGVAQSPRYKIIEKRQSVAFWCNPISGHATLYWYQQILGQGPKLLIQFQNNGVVDDSQLPKDRFSAERLKGVDSTLKIQPAKLEDSAVYLCASSHILSPEAFFGQGTRLTVV.

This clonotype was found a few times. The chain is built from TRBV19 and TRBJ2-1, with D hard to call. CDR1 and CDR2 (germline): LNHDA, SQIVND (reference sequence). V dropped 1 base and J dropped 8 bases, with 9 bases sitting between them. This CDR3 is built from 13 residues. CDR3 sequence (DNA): TGTGCCAGTAGTATAGTACCCCTACATGAGCAGTTCTTC. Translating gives CASSIVPLHEQFF.

The CDR3 loop reads CASLSQTRELFF. The CDR3 DNA sequence: TGTGCCAGCTTAAGTCAGACCAGGGAGCTGTTTTTT. J is TRBJ2-2 and V is TRBV2; D not resolved. There are 12 residues in the CDR3. CDR1 SNHLY and CDR2 FYNNEI come from the germline V gene. Trimming pared 8 bases from V and 9 bases from J, leaving 13 bases between.

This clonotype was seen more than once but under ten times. CDR3 region: CASILEGGRNGELFF. CDR3 sequence (DNA): TGTGCCAGCATCCTAGAGGGCGGGAGGAACGGGGAGCTGTTTTTT. The chain employs TRBV7-9 and TRBJ2-2; 8 nucleotides match TRBD2. Trimming at V came to 7 bases and at J to 7 bases, leaving 11 bases not matched to a gene. CDR1 is SEHNR, CDR2 FQNEAQ, per germline (reference sequence). The CDR3 length is 15 residues.

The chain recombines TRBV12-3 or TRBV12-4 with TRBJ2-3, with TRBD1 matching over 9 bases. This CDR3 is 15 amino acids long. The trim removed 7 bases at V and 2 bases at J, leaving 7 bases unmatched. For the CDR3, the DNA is TGTGCCAGCAAGAACCGGGACAGGGCCACAGATACGCAGTATTTT. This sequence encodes CASKNRDRATDTQYF.

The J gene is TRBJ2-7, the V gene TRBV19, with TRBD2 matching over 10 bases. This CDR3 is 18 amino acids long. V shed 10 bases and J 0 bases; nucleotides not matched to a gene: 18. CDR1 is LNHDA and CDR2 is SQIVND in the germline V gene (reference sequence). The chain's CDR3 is CATKETGLAGVFSYEQYF. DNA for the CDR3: TGTGCCACCAAAGAGACCGGGCTAGCGGGAGTATTCTCCTACGAGCAGTACTTC.

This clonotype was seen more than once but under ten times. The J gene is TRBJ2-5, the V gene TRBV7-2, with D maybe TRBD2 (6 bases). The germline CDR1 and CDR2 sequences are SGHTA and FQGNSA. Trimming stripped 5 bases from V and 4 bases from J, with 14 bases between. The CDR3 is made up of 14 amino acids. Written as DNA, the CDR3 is TGTGCCAGCAGCCCGCTCGGAGGGGCAGAGACCCAGTACTTC. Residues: CASSPLGGAETQYF.

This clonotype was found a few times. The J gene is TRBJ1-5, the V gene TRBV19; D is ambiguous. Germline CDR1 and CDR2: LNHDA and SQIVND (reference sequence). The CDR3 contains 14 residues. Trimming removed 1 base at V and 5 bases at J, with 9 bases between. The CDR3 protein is CASSIGWKDQPQHF. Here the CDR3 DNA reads TGTGCCAGTAGTATAGGGTGGAAGGATCAGCCCCAGCATTTT.